This TCR beta chain was identified in a study of T cells in Graves' hyperthyroidism and ophthalmopathy (dated by TCRdb to between 2018 and 2021). Broadly, across the study: Peripheral blood was collected at initial diagnosis, before any treatment. Whether ophthalmopathy could be predicted prospectively was tested in an independent validation cohort made up of 18 to 20 hyperthyroidism patients plus 17 patients who later progressed to ophthalmopathy. A discovery cohort of approximately 100 patients, 43 with Graves' ophthalmopathy and roughly 59 with stable Graves' hyperthyroidism, was used to find distinguishing TCR V-J signatures. Once sampling was done, hyperthyroidism patients were given methimazole at a starting dose of 30 mg daily, whereas ophthalmopathy patients were given high-dose intravenous methylprednisolone. In about 6 Graves' hyperthyroidism patients, the study also compared T-cell repertoires from thyroid tissue with T-cell repertoires from blood. According to the paper, TCR Vbeta CDR3 sequencing was carried out on approximately 140 peripheral blood samples, which came from 40 to 45 ophthalmopathy, approximately 72 hyperthyroidism and approximately 17 progressor patients. The roughly 94 discovery patients were randomly divided into training and test sets at a 7:3 ratio. General findings and caveats noted by the study authors: A 13 V-J signature model separated ophthalmopathy from stable hyperthyroidism, with about 90% sensitivity and 81.08% specificity in cross-validation and 80%/75% in testing. In validation, progression to ophthalmopathy was predicted by the model with 70.59% sensitivity and 72% to 85% specificity, a median of approximately 6.5 months before onset. Blood samples also contained most of the expanded thyroid clonotypes (frequency above 0.001), which suggests that blood repertoires may reflect thyroid immune responses. No statistical method was used to set the sample size in advance, and investigators knew the group allocation.

Looking up the germline V gene (reference sequence) yields CDR1 DFQATT and CDR2 SNEGSKA. The junction shows trimming of 5 bases on V and 3 bases on J, plus 13 bases between the germline ends. The CDR3 measures 13 amino acids from cysteine to phenylalanine. The read is trimmed to its CDR3 DNA, 39 bases read in frame from base 1. The TCR beta CDR3 regions were amplified from the RNA transcripts. The first round of RT-PCR for the TCR CDR3 was performed with the HTBI primer set and the Qiagen OneStep RT-PCR kit. Libraries were constructed in a second round of multiplex PCR, after which size selection and purification were performed. Sequencing of the libraries was done on an Illumina HiSeq2000 using paired-end 100 bp reads. The source study handled its data this way. SOAPnuke was used to process the raw data, throwing out any read that contained adapters or uncalled bases, had a mean Phred below 15, or lacked an exact constant-primer or identifier match. COPE v1.2.5 was used to merge the high-quality paired reads, and each unique nucleotide sequence was defined as a clonotype. MiTCR v1.1 was used to align clonotypes to the IMGT TRBV, TRBD and TRBJ reference segments. Only V-J combinations with frequency above 0.0001, covering 99.2% of repertoires, were analysed. The TCS score was defined as the ratio of F50 (clonal expansion) to E x V (chaos), calculated using BLOSUM62-based TCRdist between CDR3 peptides within each V-J. Welch's t-statistics and random forest reduced 500 to 550 V-J features to 13, which were used in a naive Bayes classifier (R e1071). TCRdb applied fastp at Q25 and MiXCR to the public reads, then kept only in-frame beta chains. Each CDR3 protein gets just one entry, which takes the most common genes and DNA from the rows behind it. TCRdb's processing, not the authors', yielded these V and J calls. The sample contains fewer than 300,000 distinct CDR3 sequences, about 25% of them found a single time. The ten largest clones represent about a quarter of the sample.

Hyperthyroidism patients were newly diagnosed, had a disease duration of under 2 months, and were aged 18 to 65 years. The study excluded patients with uncontrolled infections, other autoimmune diseases, pregnancy or lactation. Diagnoses were based on clinical symptoms, serum thyroxine and TRAb, thyroid ultrasound and orbital computed tomography. Blood from progressor patients was collected at the time of first diagnosis with hyperthyroidism, before any ophthalmopathy symptoms had appeared. Ficoll-Paque density gradient centrifugation was used to isolate PBMCs from 8.5 to 10 ml of fresh peripheral blood. Patients classed as progressors first received a Graves' hyperthyroidism diagnosis and then went on to develop ophthalmopathy during follow-up. Trizol reagent was used to extract total RNA, and RNA quality was then checked on an Agilent 2100 Bioanalyzer. This clonotype has at least ten counts. Its antigen specificity is not known. No much larger clone is present one base from it, and per-base qualities are unavailable.

The source is a man aged 40-50 years with Graves' hyperthyroidism that later progressed to Graves' ophthalmopathy. Sequenced input: blood. Recombination joined TRBV20-1 with TRBJ1-2, with a weak D call of TRBD1 (5 bases match). The DNA sequence is TGCAGTGCTGCCTCCAGGGTGGACTATGGCTACACCTTC. This translates into CSAASRVDYGYTF.